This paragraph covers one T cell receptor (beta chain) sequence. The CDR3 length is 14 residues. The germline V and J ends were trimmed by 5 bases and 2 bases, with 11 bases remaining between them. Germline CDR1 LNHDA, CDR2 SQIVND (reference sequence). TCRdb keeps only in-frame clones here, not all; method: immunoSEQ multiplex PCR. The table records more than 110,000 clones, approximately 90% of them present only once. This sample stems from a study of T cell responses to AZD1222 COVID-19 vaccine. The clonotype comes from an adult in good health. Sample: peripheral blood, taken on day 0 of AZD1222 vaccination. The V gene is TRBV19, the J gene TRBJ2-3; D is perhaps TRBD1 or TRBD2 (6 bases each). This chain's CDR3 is CASSEGGNTDTQYF. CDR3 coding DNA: TGTGCCAGTAGTGAGGGGGGAAACACAGATACGCAGTATTTT.